This record looks at one TCR beta chain sequence and its context. Its target is not known. The data originate from a study of PD-1 blockade in classical Hodgkin lymphoma. Study-wide findings and caveats: In newly diagnosed patients, baseline TCR diversity was reportedly below that of healthy donors. The drivers behind the repertoire differences, possibly disease activity or prior therapy, remain undefined.

Specified time point: newly diagnosed, previously untreated cHL patient sample. Only in-frame clones appear in the TCRdb table, and some are missing; sequencing was by immunoSEQ multiplex PCR. The sample records some 70,000 clones, over 85% being singletons. V was clipped by 5 bases and J by 1 base; unmatched bases: 4. The CDR3 is 14 residues long. Germline CDR1 SGHTA, CDR2 FQGNSA. V is TRBV7-2 and J is TRBJ1-1; 7 nucleotides agree with TRBD1. The receptor was isolated from a human donor with classical Hodgkin lymphoma. The sequenced material came from peripheral blood mononuclear cells (PBMCs). CDR3 nucleotide sequence: TGTGCCAGCAGCGTGGGACAGCGGAACACTGAAGCTTTCTTT. This codes for CASSVGQRNTEAFF.